Presented here are 5 T cell receptor beta chains from one specimen sequenced in a study of cytomegalovirus exposure and HLA in healthy donors. This PCR relied on a set of 60 Vbeta primers and 13 Jbeta primers. Profiled with immunoSEQ multiplex PCR; TCRdb holds only in-frame clones, not every one. The sample shows around 80,000 clones, approximately 62% of them seen only once. Sequences were obtained from PBMCs. These receptors were taken from a male donor in good health and CMV-seropositive.

This clone was observed a few times. The chain couples TRBV13 to TRBJ1-2; 7 bases line up with TRBD1. CDR1 is PRHDT, CDR2 FYEKMQ, per germline (reference sequence). The CDR3 covers 12 residues. V was pared by 8 bases and J by 5 bases, with 5 bases of the junction left unmatched. CDR3 DNA: TGTGCCAGCCCCGACAGGGATTATGGCTACACCTTC. It translates to CASPDRDYGYTF.

V and J are TRBV5-1 and TRBJ1-6; 9 bases fit TRBD1. The V gene end was trimmed by 4 bases and the J gene end by 8 bases; junction bases not matched to a gene: 1. This CDR3 is 13 amino acids long. Germline values: CDR1 SGHRS, CDR2 YFSETQ. The CDR3 bases are TGCGCCAGCAGCGGGACAGGGTATTCACCCCTCCACTTT. It codes for CASSGTGYSPLHF.

The chain links TRBV27 to TRBJ1-5; D is unclear. Trimming shortened V by 4 bases and J by 4 bases, and 8 bases separated the two germline ends. The germline CDR1 and CDR2 sequences are MNHEY and SMNVEV (reference sequence). The CDR3 length is 13 residues. Here the CDR3 DNA reads TGTGCCAGCAGTTCCCAGGTTAATCAGCCCCAGCATTTT. Translating gives CASSSQVNQPQHF.

This chain uses TRBV14 with TRBJ2-1, with a possible D match to TRBD2 (5 bases). The CDR3 totals 11 residues. The V gene's germline CDR1 is SGHDN and CDR2 FVKESK. Trimming took off 6 bases at V and 10 bases at J, with 10 bases between the two ends. CDR3 coding DNA: TGTGCCAGCAGAAAAGGAGGAGAGCAGTTCTTC. This codes for CASRKGGEQFF. The whole variable domain, remainder taken from reference TRBV14 and TRBJ2-1, is EAGVTQFPSHSVIEKGQTVTLRCDPISGHDNLYWYRRVMGKEIKFLLHFVKESKQDESGMPNNRFLAERTGGTYSTLKVQPAELEDSGVYFCASRKGGEQFFGPGTRLTVL.

This chain links TRBV30 with TRBJ2-2; 7 nucleotides agree with TRBD1. Germline CDR1 and CDR2: GTSNPN and SVGIG (reference sequence). The CDR3 loop spans 14 amino acids. V shed 2 bases, J shed 7 bases, and the junction held 7 bases outside the gene matches. The CDR3 coding sequence is TGTGCCTGGAGTTCAGGGACAGATAGCGGGGAGCTGTTTTTT. Translated, it gives CAWSSGTDSGELFF.